This TCR beta chain was observed in a study of high-grade serous ovarian cancer treatment subgroups (dated by TCRdb to the early 2020s). In the study overall: A mean of roughly 14,000 reads and 7,494 unique TCR beta rearrangements per sample was generated by sequencing. TCR beta repertoires were profiled in patients with high-grade serous ovarian cancer who were grouped, under a laparoscopic triage algorithm, by complete gross resection or by neoadjuvant chemotherapy response. The cohort comprised about 30 patients: some ten with no residual disease after primary surgery (R0), some ten excellent NACT responders, and some ten poor NACT responders. One primary tumor sample and two metastatic tumor samples were collected from each patient, for a total of approximately 98 samples. Results and caveats for the whole study, not just this receptor: The TCR repertoire analyses centered on CDR3, and CDR1 and CDR2 were not analyzed. Repertoire similarity ranging from about 0.1 to 0.85 was observed between tumors from the same patient, whereas almost no similarity was observed between different patients. Because bulk tumor TCR sequencing provided no spatial information, insight into HGSC tumor complexity and diversity was limited. TCR clonal relatedness was found to be positively correlated with neoantigen level and, by trend, with copy number variation and mutation load derived from whole-genome sequencing.

The tumor samples were collected prior to definitive surgery or chemotherapy. Genomic DNA was extracted by the MD Anderson Biospecimen Extraction Resource, and TCR sequencing was done by the MD Anderson Cancer Genomics Laboratory. On this clone itself: Its antigen is currently not known. A read error may produce the germline difference seen at one junction end.

CDR1 and CDR2 were assigned from the germline V gene as SNHLY and FYNNEI. The CDR3 measures 13 amino acids from cysteine to phenylalanine. CDR3 DNA is the only sequence kept; it has 39 bases, read in frame from the first base. The 80 to 90 tumor samples underwent high-throughput TCR profiling using ImmunoSEQ. The paper's processing steps were these. Repertoire diversity metrics included richness (unique productive sequences), clonality, evenness and relatedness; Bhattacharyya coefficient assessed similarity between samples. A sensitivity analysis excluded TCRs with fewer than two reads and gave consistent conclusions. TCRdb holds this immuneACCESS table with in-frame rearrangements only. Some clones are missing; in checked studies, unresolved V genes explain under half, and the rest has no known cause. V, J and clone size reflect that table, while D and trimming were determined from the DNA. The sample data list some 40,000 clones, and roughly three quarters of these were observed just once. The ten largest clones take up approximately 3% of the sample.

The specimen was tumor tissue. This sequence was found in a human donor with high-grade serous ovarian cancer. Rearrangement joined TRBV2 to TRBJ1-1; the D gene is not confidently resolved. At the DNA level, the sequence is TGTGCCAGCAGCCAGTCACGGAACGCTGAAGCTTTCTTT. This translates into CASSQSRNAEAFF.